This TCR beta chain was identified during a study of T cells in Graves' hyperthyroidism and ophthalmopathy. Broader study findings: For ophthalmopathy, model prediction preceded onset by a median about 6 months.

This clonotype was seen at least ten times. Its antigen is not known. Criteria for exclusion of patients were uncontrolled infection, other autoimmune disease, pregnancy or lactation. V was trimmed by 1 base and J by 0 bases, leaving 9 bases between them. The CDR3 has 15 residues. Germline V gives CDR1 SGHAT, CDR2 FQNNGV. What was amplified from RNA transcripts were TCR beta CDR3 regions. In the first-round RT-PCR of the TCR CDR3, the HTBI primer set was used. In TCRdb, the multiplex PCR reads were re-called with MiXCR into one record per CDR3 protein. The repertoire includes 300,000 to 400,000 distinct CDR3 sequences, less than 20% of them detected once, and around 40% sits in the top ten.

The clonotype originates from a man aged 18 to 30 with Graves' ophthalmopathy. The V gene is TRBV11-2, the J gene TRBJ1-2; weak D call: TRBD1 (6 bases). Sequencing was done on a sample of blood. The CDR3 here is CASSLAAGANYGYTF. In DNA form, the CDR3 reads TGTGCCAGCAGCTTAGCGGCAGGGGCTAACTATGGCTACACCTTC.